Listed below are T cell receptor beta chains from one sample, sequenced in a study of shared clonotypes between healthy human individuals. The table came from immunoSEQ multiplex PCR; TCRdb's copy has only in-frame clones and leaves some out. The sample has a few million clones; around 95% are singletons. The specimen was naive CD4+ T cells sorted from blood. These receptors all come from a man younger than 30 in good health. CDR3s include the opening cysteine and the closing phenylalanine or tryptophan. The D gene is left open where the match is weak. Clone size is not always given. Where it is, it says once, few, many or a class for expanded clones.

TRBJ1-1 | few | TRBV30 | TRBD1 | TGTGCCTGGAGTGCGGACAGGGTTACTGAAGCTTTCTTT | CAWSADRVTEAFF
TRBJ1-1 | . | TRBV5-1 | . | TGCGCCAGCAGCTTGGGCCCTCGGGACGGCATGAACACTGAAGCTTTCTTT | CASSLGPRDGMNTEAFF
TRBJ1-5 | . | TRBV6-5 | TRBD1 | TGTGCCAGCAGTTGGGGGACAGGGAAGAATCAGCCCCAGCATTTT | CASSWGTGKNQPQHF
TRBJ1-2 | . | TRBV28 | . | TGTGCCAGCAGTTTACGGCCAGCGCTTAACTATGGCTACACCTTC | CASSLRPALNYGYTF
TRBJ1-1 | once | TRBV10-3 | TRBD1 | TGTGCCATCAGTGCCGCGACAGGGATGTACACTGAAGCTTTCTTT | CAISAATGMYTEAFF
TRBJ2-3 | . | TRBV6-6 | TRBD2 | TGTGCCAGCAGTTACTCGGGGCGGGGGACCACAGATACGCAGTATTTT | CASSYSGRGTTDTQYF
TRBJ2-3 | once | TRBV4-1 | . | TGCGCCAGCAGCCTTTTAGGCCTGGGGACAGATACGCAGTATTTT | CASSLLGLGTDTQYF
TRBJ1-1 | . | TRBV18 | . | TGTGCCAGCTCACTTGACCCGAACACTGAAGCTTTCTTT | CASSLDPNTEAFF
TRBJ1-5 | . | TRBV30 | . | TGTGCCTGGAGTGTGTTCGGACAGAGAGGAGAGCCCCAGCATTTT | CAWSVFGQRGEPQHF
TRBJ1-1 | . | TRBV6-1 | . | TGTGCCAGCAGTGAGTACTTTCCGGCAGCTTTCTTT | CASSEYFPAAFF
TRBJ2-7 | . | TRBV7-2 | . | TGTGCCAGCAGCGCGGTCTCCTACGAGCAGTACTTC | CASSAVSYEQYF
TRBJ1-5 | . | TRBV27 | . | TGTGCCAGCAGTTTATGGTCGGGGTTGGGGGGCAATCAGCCCCAGCATTTT | CASSLWSGLGGNQPQHF
TRBJ2-5 | . | TRBV18 | . | TGTGCCAGCTCACCAGGACTAAAAGAGACCCAGTACTTC | CASSPGLKETQYF
TRBJ2-3 | . | TRBV6-5 | TRBD2 | TGTGCCAGCAGTTACGGGACTAGGGCATCAGATACGCAGTATTTT | CASSYGTRASDTQYF
TRBJ1-2 | . | TRBV19 | TRBD1 | TGTGCCAGTAGTCCTAGGGGGCTCAGGGGAGGTTATGGCTACACCTTC | CASSPRGLRGGYGYTF
TRBJ1-1 | . | TRBV28 | TRBD1 | TGTGCCAGCAGCGACAGGGACGGGACTGAAGCTTTCTTT | CASSDRDGTEAFF
TRBJ1-4 | . | TRBV27 | . | TGTGCCAGCAGTCATATTTGGGGTTATAATGAAAAACTGTTTTTT | CASSHIWGYNEKLFF
TRBJ2-2 | . | TRBV7-6 | TRBD2 | TGTGCCAGCAGCTTAGACGGTAGCGGGAGAGCGAACACCGGGGAGCTGTTTTTT | CASSLDGSGRANTGELFF
TRBJ2-3 | . | TRBV5-4 | . | TGTGCCAGTTCACAGGGTGGTTGGACAGATACGCAGTATTTT | CASSQGGWTDTQYF
TRBJ1-5 | . | TRBV4-1 | . | TGCGCCAGCAGCCAAGACCAGCCCCAGCATTTT | CASSQDQPQHF
TRBJ2-7 | . | TRBV4-1 | . | TGCGCCAGCAGCCCTGGGGGGACGGGGCCCTACGAGCAGTACTTC | CASSPGGTGPYEQYF
TRBJ2-3 | . | TRBV19 | TRBD1 | TGTGCCAGTAGACAGGGGACAGGGGGCACAGATACGCAGTATTTT | CASRQGTGGTDTQYF
TRBJ2-5 | . | TRBV30 | . | TGTGCCTGGAGTACCGGGGCCCAACAGTACTTC | CAWSTGAQQYF
TRBJ1-2 | . | TRBV18 | . | TGTGCCAGCTCACCCCGACAGGACCCCGGCTACACCTTC | CASSPRQDPGYTF
TRBJ2-2 | . | TRBV14 | TRBD1 | TGTGCCAGCAGCCGAACAGGGGACACCGGGGAGCTGTTTTTT | CASSRTGDTGELFF